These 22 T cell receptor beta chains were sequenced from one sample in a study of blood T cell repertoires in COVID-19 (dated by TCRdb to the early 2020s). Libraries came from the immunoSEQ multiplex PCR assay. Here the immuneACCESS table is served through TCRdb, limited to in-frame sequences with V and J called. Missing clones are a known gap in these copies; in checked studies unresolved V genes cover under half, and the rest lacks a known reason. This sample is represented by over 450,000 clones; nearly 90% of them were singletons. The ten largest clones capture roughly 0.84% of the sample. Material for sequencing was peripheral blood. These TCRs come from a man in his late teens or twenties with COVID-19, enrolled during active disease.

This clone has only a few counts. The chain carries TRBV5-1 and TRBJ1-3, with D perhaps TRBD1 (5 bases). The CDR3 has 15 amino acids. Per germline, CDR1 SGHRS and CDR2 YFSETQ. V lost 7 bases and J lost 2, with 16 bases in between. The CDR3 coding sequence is TGCGCCAGCCGGGACTCCCGTCGGCCTGGAAACACCATATATTTT. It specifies CASRDSRRPGNTIYF. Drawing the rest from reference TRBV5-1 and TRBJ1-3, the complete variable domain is KAGVTQTPRYLIKTRGQQVTLSCSPISGHRSVSWYQQTPGQGLQFLFEYFSETQRNKGNFPGRFSGRQFSNSRSEMNVSTLELGDSALYLCASRDSRRPGNTIYFGEGSWLTVV.

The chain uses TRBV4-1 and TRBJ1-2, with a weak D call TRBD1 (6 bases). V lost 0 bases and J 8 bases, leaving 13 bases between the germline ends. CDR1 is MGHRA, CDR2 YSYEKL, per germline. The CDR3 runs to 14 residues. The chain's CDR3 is CASSQDLRGMGYTF. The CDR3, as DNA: TGCGCCAGCAGCCAAGATCTCAGGGGCATGGGCTACACCTTC.

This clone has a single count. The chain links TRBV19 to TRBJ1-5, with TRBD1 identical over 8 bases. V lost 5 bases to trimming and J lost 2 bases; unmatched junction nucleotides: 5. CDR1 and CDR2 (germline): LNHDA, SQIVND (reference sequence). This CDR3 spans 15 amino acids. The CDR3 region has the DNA TGTGCCAGTAGTTCATCGGGACAGGGCAATCAGCCCCAGCATTTT. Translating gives CASSSSGQGNQPQHF.

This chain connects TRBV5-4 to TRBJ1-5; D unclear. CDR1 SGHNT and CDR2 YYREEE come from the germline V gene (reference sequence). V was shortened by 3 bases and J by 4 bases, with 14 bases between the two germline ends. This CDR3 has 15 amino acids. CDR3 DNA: TGTGCCAGCAGCTCCGACGGGAAATCAAATCAGCCCCAGCATTTT. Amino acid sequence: CASSSDGKSNQPQHF.

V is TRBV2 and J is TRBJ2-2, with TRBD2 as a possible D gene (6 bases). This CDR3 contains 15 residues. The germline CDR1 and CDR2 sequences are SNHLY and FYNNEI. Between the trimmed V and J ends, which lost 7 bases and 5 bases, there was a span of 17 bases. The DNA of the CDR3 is TGTGCCAGCAAAAGGGAGGAAACAGCGACCGGGGAGCTGTTTTTT. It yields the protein CASKREETATGELFF.

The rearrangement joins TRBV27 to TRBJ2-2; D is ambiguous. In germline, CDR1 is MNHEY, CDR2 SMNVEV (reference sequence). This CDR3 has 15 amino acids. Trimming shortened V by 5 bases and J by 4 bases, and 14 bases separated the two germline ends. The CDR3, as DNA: TGTGCCAGCAGTACTACCATGCGGTTCACCGGGGAGCTGTTTTTT. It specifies CASSTTMRFTGELFF.

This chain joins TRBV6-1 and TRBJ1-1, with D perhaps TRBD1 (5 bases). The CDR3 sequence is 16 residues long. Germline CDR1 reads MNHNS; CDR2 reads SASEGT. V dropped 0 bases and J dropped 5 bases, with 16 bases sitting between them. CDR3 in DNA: TGTGCCAGCAGTGAAGCATTTCGGGGGGTAGGGACTGAAGCTTTCTTT. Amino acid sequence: CASSEAFRGVGTEAFF.

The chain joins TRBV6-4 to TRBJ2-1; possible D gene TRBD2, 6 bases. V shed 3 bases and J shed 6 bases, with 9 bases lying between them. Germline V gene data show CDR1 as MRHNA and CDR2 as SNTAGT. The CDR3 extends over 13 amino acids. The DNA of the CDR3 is TGTGCCAGCAGTGAACGGGAGTCCAATGAGCAGTTCTTC. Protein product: CASSERESNEQFF.

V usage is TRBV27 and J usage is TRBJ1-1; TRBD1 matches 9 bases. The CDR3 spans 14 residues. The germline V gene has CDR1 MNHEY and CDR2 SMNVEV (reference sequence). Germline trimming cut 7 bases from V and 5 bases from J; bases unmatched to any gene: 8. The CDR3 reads CASTSGTGFTEAFF. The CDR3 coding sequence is TGTGCCAGCACCTCCGGGACAGGGTTTACTGAAGCTTTCTTT.

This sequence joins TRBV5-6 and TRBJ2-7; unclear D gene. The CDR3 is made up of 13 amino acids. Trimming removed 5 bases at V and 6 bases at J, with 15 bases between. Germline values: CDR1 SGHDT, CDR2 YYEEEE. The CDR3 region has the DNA TGTGCCAGCAGTTGGAATTCGGGTCGCGAGCAGTACTTC. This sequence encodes CASSWNSGREQYF.

The CDR3 loop is CASSLTTSPENTGELFF. Written as DNA, the CDR3 is TGTGCCAGCTCACTAACCACTAGTCCCGAAAACACCGGGGAGCTGTTTTTT. The V gene is TRBV18, the J gene TRBJ2-2; D might be TRBD2 (5 bases). The V gene lost 4 bases and the J gene lost 2 bases, with 17 bases spanning the gap. Germline-derived CDR1 and CDR2 are KGHSH and LQKENI. The CDR3 sequence is 17 residues long.

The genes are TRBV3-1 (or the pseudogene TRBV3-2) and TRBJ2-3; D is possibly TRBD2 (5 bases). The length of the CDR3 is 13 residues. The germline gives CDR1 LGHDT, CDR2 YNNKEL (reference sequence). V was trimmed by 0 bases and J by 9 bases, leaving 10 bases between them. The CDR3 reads CASSQDLPGTQYF. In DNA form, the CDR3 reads TGTGCCAGCAGCCAAGATTTACCGGGAACGCAGTATTTT.

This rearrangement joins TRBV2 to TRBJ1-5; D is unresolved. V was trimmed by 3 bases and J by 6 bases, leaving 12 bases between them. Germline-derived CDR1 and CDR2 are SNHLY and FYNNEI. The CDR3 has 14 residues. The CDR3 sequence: CASSDRGLGQPQHF. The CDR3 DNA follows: TGTGCCAGCAGTGATCGGGGTTTGGGTCAGCCCCAGCATTTT.

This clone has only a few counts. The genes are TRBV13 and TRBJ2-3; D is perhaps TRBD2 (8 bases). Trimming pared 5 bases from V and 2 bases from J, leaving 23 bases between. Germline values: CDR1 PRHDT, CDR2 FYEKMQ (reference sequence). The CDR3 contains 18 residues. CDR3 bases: TGTGCCAGCAGCCCCTGGGGGGACAGCGGGGGTTACACAGATACGCAGTATTTT. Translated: CASSPWGDSGGYTDTQYF.

This chain's CDR3 is CAWIPRGIETQYF. DNA for the CDR3: TGTGCCTGGATCCCGAGGGGGATTGAGACCCAGTACTTC. The chain links TRBV30 to TRBJ2-5; a possible D gene is TRBD1 (6 bases). The CDR3 is made up of 13 amino acids. The germline gives CDR1 GTSNPN, CDR2 SVGIG (reference sequence). With 4 bases removed from V and 5 bases from J, the gap between germline ends came to 14 bases. Drawing the rest from reference TRBV30 and TRBJ2-5, the complete variable domain is SQTIHQWPATLVQPVGSPLSLECTVEGTSNPNLYWYRQAAGRGLQLLFYSVGIGQISSEVPQNLSASRPQDRQFILSSKKLLLSDSGFYLCAWIPRGIETQYFGPGTRLLVL.

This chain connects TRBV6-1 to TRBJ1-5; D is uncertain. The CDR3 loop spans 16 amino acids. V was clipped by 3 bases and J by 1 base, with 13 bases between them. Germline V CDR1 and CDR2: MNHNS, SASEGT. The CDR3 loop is CASSEMRILSNQPQHF. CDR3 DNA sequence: TGTGCCAGCAGTGAGATGCGGATTTTGAGCAATCAGCCCCAGCATTTT.

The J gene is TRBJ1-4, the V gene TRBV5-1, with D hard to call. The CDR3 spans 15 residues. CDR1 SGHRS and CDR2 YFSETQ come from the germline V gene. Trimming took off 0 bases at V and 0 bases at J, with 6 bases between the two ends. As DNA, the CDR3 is TGCGCCAGCAGCTTGGACCTAGCAACTAATGAAAAACTGTTTTTT. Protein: CASSLDLATNEKLFF.

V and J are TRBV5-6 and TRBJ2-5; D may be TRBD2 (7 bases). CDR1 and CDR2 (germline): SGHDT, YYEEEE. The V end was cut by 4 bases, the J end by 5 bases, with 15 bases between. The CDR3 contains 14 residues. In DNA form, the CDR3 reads TGTGCCAGCAGCCCCAACGGGGGGCGGGAGACCCAGTACTTC. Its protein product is CASSPNGGRETQYF.

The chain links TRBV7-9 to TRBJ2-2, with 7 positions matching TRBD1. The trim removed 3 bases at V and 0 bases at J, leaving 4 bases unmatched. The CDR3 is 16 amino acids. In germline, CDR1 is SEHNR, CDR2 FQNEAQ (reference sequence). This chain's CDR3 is CASSLPGQANTGELFF. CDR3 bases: TGTGCCAGCAGCTTGCCCGGACAGGCGAACACCGGGGAGCTGTTTTTT.

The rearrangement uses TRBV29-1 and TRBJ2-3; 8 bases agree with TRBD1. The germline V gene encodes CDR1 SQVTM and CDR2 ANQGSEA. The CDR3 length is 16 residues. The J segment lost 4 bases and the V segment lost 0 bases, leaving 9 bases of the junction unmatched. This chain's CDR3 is CSVEDPGQGVPDTQYF. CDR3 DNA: TGCAGCGTTGAAGATCCTGGACAGGGTGTACCAGATACGCAGTATTTT.

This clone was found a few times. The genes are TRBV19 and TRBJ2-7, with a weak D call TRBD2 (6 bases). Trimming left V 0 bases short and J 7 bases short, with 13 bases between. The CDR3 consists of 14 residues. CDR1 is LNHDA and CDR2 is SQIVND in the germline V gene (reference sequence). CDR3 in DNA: TGTGCCAGTAGTATAGATGGAGGGCGTGGGGAGCAGTACTTC. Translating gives CASSIDGGRGEQYF.

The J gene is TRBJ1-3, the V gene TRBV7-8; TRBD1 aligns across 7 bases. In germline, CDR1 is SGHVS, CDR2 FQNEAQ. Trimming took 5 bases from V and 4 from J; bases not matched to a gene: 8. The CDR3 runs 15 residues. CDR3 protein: CASSPDRAGGNTIYF. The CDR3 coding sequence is TGTGCCAGCAGCCCTGACAGGGCGGGGGGAAACACCATATATTTT.